This T cell receptor beta chain was retrieved from a study of T cell responses to AZD1222 COVID-19 vaccine. Study-wide results and caveats: Reports say nearly half of spike-specific TCRs go after unmutated variant regions. A rise in Spike-specific TCR breadth and depth followed two AZD1222 doses. Just five to seven AZD1222 recipients tested seropositive at baseline.

Notes on this clone: Its target is unknown.

Generated by immunoSEQ multiplex PCR, the TCRdb table keeps only in-frame clones and is missing some. The sample lists approximately 110,000 clones; more than 70% were seen once. The germline V gene encodes CDR1 MNHNY and CDR2 SVGAGI (reference sequence). V lost 5 bases and J lost 6; bases outside the gene matches: 6. The CDR3 length is 14 residues. The sequencing here drew on peripheral blood, taken on day 0 of AZD1222 vaccination. The TCR originated in an adult in good health. The chain couples TRBV6-6 to TRBJ2-1, with TRBD1 identical over 8 bases. CDR3 in amino acids: CASSTTQGGNEQFF. DNA for the CDR3: TGTGCCAGCAGTACTACACAGGGGGGCAATGAGCAGTTCTTC.